These 31 T cell receptor beta chains were sequenced from one sample in a study of T-cell memory formation after mild COVID-19. Each CDR3 protein gets one entry after TCRdb re-called the 5' RACE reads with MiXCR. The sample contains approximately 150,000 distinct CDR3 sequences, roughly 6.3% of which appear only once. Sequenced sample: PBMCs or a T cell subset sorted from them (not recorded which). The receptors come from an adult woman who had mild COVID-19 (a few samples of this study predate the infection). Cell type and time point are not known.

The table lists this clonotype with a few counts. DNA of the CDR3: TGCGCCAGCAGCTTGGACCCGGCTTACCAGAATGAGCAGTTCTTC. This encodes CASSLDPAYQNEQFF. The V gene is TRBV5-1, the J gene TRBJ2-1; D ambiguous. With 0 bases removed from V and 7 bases from J, the gap between germline ends came to 14 bases. Germline loops: CDR1 SGHRS, CDR2 YFSETQ. This CDR3 has 15 residues.

Many counts were recorded for this clonotype. V usage is TRBV5-1 and J usage is TRBJ2-3, with no clear D. The CDR3 loop spans 16 amino acids. The V gene lost 4 bases and the J gene lost 0 bases, with 15 bases spanning the gap. In germline, CDR1 is SGHRS, CDR2 YFSETQ. The CDR3 loop reads CASSPTRSPSTDTQYF. Here the CDR3 DNA reads TGCGCCAGCAGCCCTACAAGAAGTCCTAGCACAGATACGCAGTATTTT.

Ten or more counts support this clonotype. This chain uses TRBV6-6 with TRBJ2-1, with D perhaps assigned TRBD1 or TRBD2 (6 bases each). Per germline, CDR1 MNHNY and CDR2 SVGAGI (reference sequence). The CDR3 has 13 residues. For the CDR3, the DNA is TGTGGCGGGATACAGGGTTTCTACAATGAGCAGTTCTTC. It is translated as CGGIQGFYNEQFF.

At least ten counts were recorded for this clonotype. This rearrangement joins TRBV20-1 to TRBJ2-6; possibly TRBD1 for D (6 bases). V lost 5 bases and J 0 bases, leaving 8 bases between the germline ends. The CDR3 is made up of 14 amino acids. Germline-derived CDR1 and CDR2 are DFQATT and SNEGSKA (reference sequence). The CDR3 nucleotides are TGCAGTGCTGGACAGATCTCTGGGGCCAACGTCCTGACTTTC. Amino acid sequence: CSAGQISGANVLTF.

This clonotype was seen only a few times. The chain recombines TRBV29-1 with TRBJ1-2; D is undetermined. V shed 4 bases and J shed 8 bases, with 17 bases lying between them. CDR1 is SQVTM and CDR2 is ANQGSEA in the germline V gene. The CDR3 is made up of 13 amino acids. CDR3 bases: TGCAGCGTTGCGGAAAGAGGGCGAGGAGGCTACACCTTC. Amino acid sequence: CSVAERGRGGYTF.

This clonotype was detected only a few times. J is TRBJ1-1 and V is TRBV6-6, with D hard to call. Per the germline V gene, CDR1 is MNHNY and CDR2 is SVGAGI (reference sequence). V was pared by 6 bases and J by 0 bases, with 11 bases between. The CDR3 is 14 residues long. The CDR3 spells CASSQTQVNTEAFF. DNA of the CDR3: TGTGCCAGCAGCCAAACCCAGGTGAACACTGAAGCTTTCTTT.

This clonotype was found many times. The V call is TRBV7-2, the J call TRBJ2-7; either TRBD1 or TRBD2 may supply D (6 bases each). The CDR3 is 18 amino acids. Trimming stripped 2 bases from V and 0 bases from J, with 20 bases between. Germline V gives CDR1 SGHTA, CDR2 FQGNSA. The CDR3 reads CASSLQAGAGISSYEQYF. The CDR3 DNA reads TGTGCCAGCAGCTTACAAGCAGGGGCGGGGATTAGCTCCTACGAGCAGTACTTC.

This clonotype turned up a few times. This chain uses TRBV12-3 or TRBV12-4 with TRBJ2-1; no reliable D call. This CDR3 is 13 amino acids long. V lost 5 bases to trimming and J lost 6 bases, with 11 bases between them. Written as DNA, the CDR3 is TGTGCCAGCAGTATTGACCCCCGCAATGAGCAGTTCTTC. Protein product: CASSIDPRNEQFF.

This clonotype was counted at least ten times. The CDR3: CASASGGTYEQYF. CDR3 DNA sequence: TGTGCCTCAGCCTCGGGGGGAACCTACGAGCAGTACTTC. The rearrangement links TRBV19 to TRBJ2-7, with 7 positions matching TRBD2. V lost 11 bases to trimming and J lost 2 bases; unmatched junction nucleotides: 9. This CDR3 comprises 13 residues. Germline assignment: CDR1 LNHDA and CDR2 SQIVND (reference sequence).

This clonotype has a handful of counts. The chain carries TRBV6-2 or TRBV6-3 and TRBJ1-2; no clear D. Germline values: CDR1 MNHEY, CDR2 SVGEGT. CDR3 size: 16 residues. Deletions cut 2 bases from V and 7 bases from J, with 20 bases between. CDR3 amino acids: CASSYAVRLFLSGYTF. The CDR3 nucleotides read TGTGCCAGCAGTTACGCAGTCCGATTATTCTTGTCTGGCTACACCTTC.

The J gene is TRBJ2-1, the V gene TRBV14; D tentatively reads TRBD1 or TRBD2 (5 bases each). The CDR3 consists of 14 residues. Germline V gives CDR1 SGHDN, CDR2 FVKESK. The V and J ends lost 4 bases and 12 bases respectively, with 19 bases between them. CDR3 in amino acids: CASSRLQGRWAQFF. CDR3 DNA: TGTGCCAGCAGCCGCCTTCAGGGACGCTGGGCGCAGTTCTTC. Using reference TRBV14 and TRBJ2-1 for the parts outside the CDR3, the full variable domain is EAGVTQFPSHSVIEKGQTVTLRCDPISGHDNLYWYRRVMGKEIKFLLHFVKESKQDESGMPNNRFLAERTGGTYSTLKVQPAELEDSGVYFCASSRLQGRWAQFFGPGTRLTVL.

This clonotype was observed many times. V and J are TRBV10-3 and TRBJ2-7; a possible D gene is TRBD1 (5 bases). The CDR3 contains 12 residues. The ends were cut back, 0 bases at V and 6 bases at J, with 6 bases in the middle. CDR1 ENHRY and CDR2 SYGVKD come from the germline V gene. CDR3 protein: CAISESTAEQYF. The DNA for the CDR3 is TGTGCCATCAGTGAGTCGACAGCCGAGCAGTACTTC.

This clonotype has ten or more counts. The chain employs TRBV7-2 and TRBJ2-7; TRBD2 agrees at 16 bases. Germline values: CDR1 SGHTA, CDR2 FQGNSA. There are 17 residues in the CDR3. V lost 4 bases, J lost 4 bases, and 7 bases stayed unmatched. This chain's CDR3 is CASSSGTSGRAAYEQYF. The CDR3 bases are TGTGCCAGCAGCTCAGGGACTAGCGGGAGGGCGGCGTACGAGCAGTACTTC.

Ten or more counts support this clonotype. This chain joins TRBV5-4 and TRBJ2-1, with 11 bases lining up with TRBD2. Germline V CDR1 and CDR2: SGHNT, YYREEE (reference sequence). Trimming took 4 bases from V and 3 from J; bases not matched to a gene: 3. There are 15 residues in the CDR3. The CDR3 DNA reads as TGTGCCAGCAGCAGGACTAGCGGGTACTACAATGAGCAGTTCTTC. Its translation is CASSRTSGYYNEQFF.

V is TRBV25-1 and J is TRBJ2-3, with a tentative D call TRBD2 (6 bases). The CDR3 loop spans 15 amino acids. Germline CDR1 reads MGHDK; CDR2 reads SYGVNS. V was clipped by 2 bases and J by 4 bases, with 13 bases between them. CDR3 DNA: TGTGCCAGCAGTGAAGAGGTGGGGGGAGCAGATACGCAGTATTTT. The encoded protein is CASSEEVGGADTQYF.

This clonotype has ten or more counts. The J gene is TRBJ2-2, the V gene TRBV4-3; no clear D gene. The germline V gene has CDR1 LGHNA and CDR2 YSLEER. CDR3 length: 16 residues. Trimming pared 0 bases from V and 0 bases from J, leaving 8 bases between. The chain's CDR3 is CASSQDPRANTGELFF. The CDR3 coding sequence is TGCGCCAGCAGCCAAGATCCGCGAGCGAACACCGGGGAGCTGTTTTTT.

This clonotype was seen repeatedly, ten times or more. The chain is built from TRBV12-3 or TRBV12-4 and TRBJ1-5, with 10 bases fitting TRBD1. Trimming at V came to 3 bases and at J to 2 bases, leaving 4 bases not matched to a gene. The CDR3 covers 16 residues. DNA for the CDR3: TGTGCCAGCAGTTTTGGCGGGACAGGGGGCAATCAGCCCCAGCATTTT. Protein: CASSFGGTGGNQPQHF.

V and J are TRBV12-3 or TRBV12-4 and TRBJ2-2, with 7 bases lining up with TRBD2. V lost 2 bases and J lost 0; bases outside the gene matches: 3. CDR3 size: 16 residues. CDR3 sequence reads: CASSLFGGTNTGELFF. The CDR3 bases are TGTGCCAGCAGTTTATTCGGGGGGACGAACACCGGGGAGCTGTTTTTT.

This sequence joins TRBV5-1 and TRBJ2-3; D is unclear. This CDR3 has 16 amino acids. Germline-derived CDR1 and CDR2 are SGHRS and YFSETQ. Trimming removed 4 bases at V and 2 bases at J, with 17 bases between. The CDR3 region is CASSERVFGFTDTQYF. Written as DNA, the CDR3 is TGCGCCAGCAGCGAACGGGTTTTTGGCTTCACAGATACGCAGTATTTT.

This clonotype has a count of ten or more. The V gene is TRBV6-5, the J gene TRBJ2-7; D might be TRBD1 (5 bases). Germline V CDR1 and CDR2: MNHEY, SVGAGI. The CDR3 loop spans 13 amino acids. Trimming took off 1 base at V and 11 bases at J, with 15 bases between the two ends. The CDR3 protein is CASSYFEQGSKYF. The CDR3 coding sequence is TGTGCCAGCAGTTACTTCGAGCAGGGTTCCAAGTACTTC.

The chain recombines TRBV7-3 with TRBJ1-1; the D gene is possibly TRBD1 (6 bases). With 5 bases removed from V and 4 bases from J, the gap between germline ends came to 14 bases. The CDR3 consists of 14 residues. Germline V gives CDR1 SGHTA, CDR2 FQGTGA. The CDR3 DNA follows: TGTGCCAGCAGCGCTGACAGGTACAGCACTGAAGCTTTCTTT. This codes for CASSADRYSTEAFF.

The gene calls are TRBV6-5 and TRBJ2-7, with D maybe TRBD2 (6 bases). V lost 6 bases and J 4 bases, leaving 13 bases between the germline ends. The CDR3 is 13 amino acids. CDR1 MNHEY and CDR2 SVGAGI come from the germline V gene. For the CDR3, the DNA is TGTGCCAGCAGAAAAATGGCGGGGTACGAGCAGTACTTC. Its protein is CASRKMAGYEQYF.

This clonotype was counted many times. V gene TRBV12-3 or TRBV12-4 combines with J gene TRBJ2-7; D call uncertain. CDR3 length: 14 amino acids. V dropped 6 bases and J dropped 3 bases, with 15 bases sitting between them. The CDR3 nucleotides are TGTGCCAGCAGCCGCCCCCCGGAGAGCTACGAGCAGTACTTC. Its protein is CASSRPPESYEQYF.

This clonotype has ten or more counts. The V gene is TRBV6-2 or TRBV6-3, the J gene TRBJ1-1; 9 bases agree with TRBD1. This CDR3 is 13 amino acids long. J lost 1 base, V lost 6 bases, and 0 bases had no gene match. Germline-derived CDR1 and CDR2 are MNHEY and SVGEGT. The CDR3 coding sequence is TGTGCCAGCAGGGACAGGGGGAACACTGAAGCTTTCTTT. This sequence encodes CASRDRGNTEAFF.

The table lists this clonotype with many counts. The V and J genes are TRBV9 and TRBJ1-2; 7 bases match TRBD1. V lost 0 bases to trimming and J lost 7 bases; unmatched junction nucleotides: 6. CDR3 length equals 14 residues. CDR1 and CDR2 (germline): SGDLS, YYNGEE. CDR3 region: CASSVDRGASGYTF. Written as DNA, the CDR3 is TGTGCCAGCAGCGTAGACAGGGGCGCCTCTGGCTACACCTTC.

This clonotype was recorded a few times. CDR3 in amino acids: CSVETLMSTEAFF. CDR3 in DNA: TGCAGCGTCGAAACCCTAATGAGCACTGAAGCTTTCTTT. The chain recombines TRBV29-1 with TRBJ1-1; D gene uncertain. Germline V gene sequence: CDR1 SQVTM, CDR2 ANQGSEA. V was cut by 6 bases and J by 4 bases, with 15 bases left in between. The CDR3 totals 13 residues.

There are many counts of this clonotype. The chain couples TRBV5-1 to TRBJ2-7; 7 nucleotides align to TRBD1. This CDR3 has 14 residues. In germline, CDR1 is SGHRS, CDR2 YFSETQ. The ends lost 5 bases at V and 0 bases at J; junction bases unmatched: 5. CDR3 sequence: CASRTGDVSYEQYF. CDR3 DNA sequence: TGCGCCAGCAGAACAGGGGACGTCTCCTACGAGCAGTACTTC.

This clonotype was detected many times. The rearrangement uses TRBV4-2 and TRBJ1-1; no definite D call. This CDR3 spans 16 amino acids. Germline V gives CDR1 LGHNA, CDR2 YNFKEQ. V lost 0 bases to trimming and J lost 1 base, with 12 bases between them. DNA of the CDR3: TGTGCCAGCAGCCAAGATCCAGTCGGGCCGAACACTGAAGCTTTCTTT. It yields the protein CASSQDPVGPNTEAFF.

This clonotype came up many times. The J gene is TRBJ2-7, the V gene TRBV7-9; D may be TRBD2 (5 bases). The CDR3 is 13 residues long. V dropped 3 bases and J dropped 3 bases, with 9 bases sitting between them. The V gene's germline CDR1 is SEHNR and CDR2 FQNEAQ (reference sequence). In DNA form, the CDR3 reads TGTGCCAGCAGCTTTGTAGGGAGCTACGAGCAGTACTTC. Its translation: CASSFVGSYEQYF.

This clonotype has a count of ten or more. The chain employs TRBV4-1 and TRBJ2-1; the D gene could be TRBD1 or TRBD2 (5 bases each). The CDR3 runs to 14 residues. The V gene's germline CDR1 is MGHRA and CDR2 YSYEKL. Trimming stripped 0 bases from V and 7 bases from J, with 10 bases between. This CDR3 is CASSQEGRQNEQFF. The CDR3 nucleotides are TGCGCCAGCAGCCAAGAGGGACGACAGAATGAGCAGTTCTTC.

This clonotype showed up many times. The chain uses TRBV21-1 and TRBJ1-3. TRBV21-1 is given as a pseudogene. The CDR3 length is 17 residues. CDR3 coding DNA: TGTGCCAGCAGCAAGAGTGGGACGGCAAACTCTGGAAACACCATATATTTT. Its protein product is CASSKSGTANSGNTIYF.